What follows are 15 T cell receptor beta chains derived from one specimen sequenced in a study of radiotherapy plus CTLA-4 blockade in lung cancer. Profiled with immunoSEQ multiplex PCR; TCRdb holds only in-frame clones, not every one. The table includes about 73,000 clones, around 90% detected once. Specimen: peripheral blood, collected from a patient treated with radiotherapy plus ipilimumab. The receptors here all came from a human donor with non-small cell lung cancer that progressed on radiotherapy plus ipilimumab.

As DNA, the CDR3 is TGTGCCAGCATCCACGACAGGGCTAACTATGGCTACACCTTC. It is translated as CASIHDRANYGYTF. This chain links TRBV6-1 with TRBJ1-2; 7 nucleotides agree with TRBD1. The V and J ends lost 7 bases and 0 bases, in that order; junction bases with no gene match: 5. This CDR3 is built from 14 residues. Germline CDR1 MNHNS, CDR2 SASEGT.

This clone appeared once. The chain joins TRBV18 to TRBJ2-1; D may be TRBD1 (6 bases). The V gene's germline CDR1 is KGHSH and CDR2 LQKENI. The length of the CDR3 is 14 residues. Trimming left V 2 bases short and J 4 bases short, with 9 bases between. CDR3 sequence (DNA): TGTGCCAGCTCACCAGAGCAGGGGTACAATGAGCAGTTCTTC. This codes for CASSPEQGYNEQFF.

The chain joins TRBV21-1 to TRBJ1-2. TRBV21-1 is deemed a pseudogene. This CDR3 spans 14 amino acids. The CDR3 sequence is CASSKEERDYGYTF. The CDR3 nucleotides read TGTGCCAGCAGCAAAGAGGAGAGGGACTATGGCTACACCTTC.

This clone was found a few times. The rearrangement uses TRBV6-6 and TRBJ1-2; 8 bases align to TRBD1. This CDR3 is built from 14 residues. V gave up 7 bases and J gave up 7 bases; unmatched junction bases: 11. Germline V gene data show CDR1 as MNHNY and CDR2 as SVGAGI (reference sequence). In nucleotides, the CDR3 is TGTGCCAGCACCGACAGGGGTGGGAGTAGTGGCTACACCTTC. This encodes CASTDRGGSSGYTF.

The V gene is TRBV2, the J gene TRBJ2-7; no reliable D call. This CDR3 contains 12 residues. The V gene lost 2 bases and the J gene lost 3 bases, with 5 bases spanning the gap. CDR1 and CDR2 from the germline V gene are SNHLY and FYNNEI. This chain's CDR3 is CASSEFFYEQYV. The CDR3 DNA reads TGTGCCAGCAGTGAATTCTTCTACGAGCAGTACGTC.

The chain has TRBV6-5 and TRBJ1-1, with 7 bases lining up with TRBD1. This CDR3 has 13 residues. In germline, CDR1 is MNHEY, CDR2 SVGAGI. V shed 6 bases and J 4 bases; nucleotides not matched to a gene: 5. The CDR3 loop reads CASRRQGATEAFF. CDR3 bases: TGTGCCAGCAGAAGACAGGGAGCCACTGAAGCTTTCTTT.

This chain joins TRBV27 and TRBJ2-4, with a weak D call TRBD2 (5 bases). The germline gives CDR1 MNHEY, CDR2 SMNVEV (reference sequence). V gave up 0 bases and J gave up 1 base, with 7 bases separating them. This CDR3 region has 15 residues. CDR3 sequence (DNA): TGTGCCAGCAGTTTATCGGGAGTGGCCAAAAACATTCAGTACTTC. Its protein product is CASSLSGVAKNIQYF.

V gene TRBV6-1 combines with J gene TRBJ1-1; D ambiguous. Between the trimmed V and J ends, which lost 6 bases and 7 bases, there was a span of 15 bases. The CDR3 has 13 residues. The germline CDR1 and CDR2 sequences are MNHNS and SASEGT. CDR3 DNA sequence: TGTGCCAGCAGCCTGACCTCGACATTTGAAGCTTTCTTT. This sequence encodes CASSLTSTFEAFF.

This clone occurred a few times. V usage is TRBV28 and J usage is TRBJ1-1; unclear D gene. CDR1 is MDHEN, CDR2 SYDVKM, per germline. V was cut by 5 bases and J by 0 bases, with 10 bases left in between. This CDR3 spans 14 amino acids. This chain's CDR3 is CASSPGALNTEAFF. CDR3 coding DNA: TGTGCCAGCAGTCCGGGTGCTCTGAACACTGAAGCTTTCTTT.

The V gene is TRBV4-1, the J gene TRBJ1-3; D is unclear. CDR1 is MGHRA and CDR2 is YSYEKL in the germline V gene. This CDR3 contains 14 residues. V lost 8 bases, J lost 1 base, and 12 bases lay in between. The CDR3 here is CASGSGSSGNTIYF. For the CDR3, the DNA is TGCGCCAGCGGATCGGGCAGTTCTGGAAACACCATATATTTT.

The V call is TRBV11-2, the J call TRBJ2-1; D remains ambiguous. CDR1 and CDR2 (germline): SGHAT, FQNNGV. The CDR3 totals 11 residues. V gave up 1 base and J gave up 9 bases, with 4 bases separating them. The CDR3 reads CASSLAREQFF. In DNA form, the CDR3 reads TGTGCCAGCAGCTTAGCTCGTGAGCAGTTCTTC.

With regard to this clone: This likely comes from a read error, as the CDR3 has no conserved phenylalanine or tryptophan at its end. The DNA is left out, because the CDR3 cannot be placed on it with certainty; the CDR3 is given as TCRdb lists it. The J gene is TRBJ2-7, the V gene TRBV4-1; TRBD2 is taken as the D call from the table, unchecked against the DNA. The CDR3 is 17 amino acids in total, end residues counted. Germline CDR1 and CDR2: MGHRA and YSYEKL. The CDR3 sequence is CASSQGLSGRTAYEQSS.

DNA of the CDR3: TGTGCCAGCTCGCTCGGTACTAGTGGCTCCTACAATGAGCAGTTCTTC. Translated: CASSLGTSGSYNEQFF. The chain has TRBV18 and TRBJ2-1; a weak D match, TRBD2 (5 bases). V shed 6 bases and J shed 0 bases, with 15 bases lying between them. Germline V gene data show CDR1 as KGHSH and CDR2 as LQKENI. CDR3 length equals 16 residues.

The genes are TRBV30 and TRBJ2-1; D uncertain. The CDR3 spans 11 residues. CDR1 and CDR2 (germline): GTSNPN, SVGIG (reference sequence). Trimming pared 0 bases from V and 9 bases from J, leaving 6 bases between. In DNA form, the CDR3 reads TGTGCCTGGAGTGTTGGACCTGAGCAGTTCTTC. It is translated as CAWSVGPEQFF.

The count of this clone is one. The chain couples TRBV19 to TRBJ1-2; TRBD1 aligns across 10 bases. CDR1 LNHDA and CDR2 SQIVND come from the germline V gene (reference sequence). J gave up 5 bases and V 11 bases, and 11 bases lay outside the gene matches. The CDR3 consists of 14 residues. The CDR3 region has the DNA TGTGCCGCATCGACAGGGGGCGGGATGTATGGCTACACCTTC. Protein: CAASTGGGMYGYTF.